Reported below is one T cell receptor beta chain. This sample was included in a study of blood T cell repertoires in COVID-19. The overall study: Samples of COVID-19 (acute and convalescent) were obtained from the United States, Italy and Spain. T cells, B-cell-depleted T cells, or PBMCs supplied cDNA or gDNA.

The V gene end was trimmed by 3 bases and the J gene end by 4 bases; junction bases not matched to a gene: 3. Per the germline V gene, CDR1 is SGDLS and CDR2 is YYNGEE. The CDR3 has 15 residues. Study processing details: Amplification from reference gene primers served as the basis for estimated nucleated cell counts. The method was immunoSEQ multiplex PCR; TCRdb's version includes in-frame clones alone and lacks a portion of them. The V and J calls and clone size are taken from that table; D and trimming were inferred from the DNA. The top ten hold approximately 12% of the sample, which has 55,000 to 80,000 clones, 75% to 90% seen once.

This chain connects TRBV9 to TRBJ1-5; 11 positions match TRBD1. Sequenced input: peripheral blood. This clonotype was sampled from a human donor in a cohort sampled during active COVID-19. This CDR3 is CASSAGTGGNQPQHF. The CDR3 nucleotides are TGTGCCAGCAGCGCCGGGACAGGGGGGAATCAGCCCCAGCATTTT.